Shown below are 11 T cell receptor beta chains from a single sample sequenced in a study of blood T cells in healthy people across ages. Together with a sample-barcoded 5' primer, a J-beta primer mix was included in a second PCR lasting about 7 to 12 cycles. From the 5' RACE reads, TCRdb called clonotypes with MiXCR, one entry per CDR3 protein. The sample holds just under 750,000 distinct CDR3 sequences, 22% seen once. Sequencing used blood. The receptors originated from an older man in good health.

The V and J genes are TRBV19 and TRBJ1-4; D possibly corresponds to TRBD1 (5 bases). The V gene's germline CDR1 is LNHDA and CDR2 SQIVND (reference sequence). The CDR3 is made up of 14 amino acids. V lost 3 bases and J lost 7, with 12 bases in between. CDR3 coding DNA: TGTGCCAGTAGTATGAGTTGGGGCAGTGAAAAACTGTTTTTT. It translates to CASSMSWGSEKLFF.

The J gene is TRBJ2-7, the V gene TRBV28; tentative D call: TRBD1 (6 bases). CDR1 is MDHEN and CDR2 is SYDVKM in the germline V gene. The CDR3 consists of 13 residues. The V end was cut by 6 bases, the J end by 4 bases, with 13 bases between. This CDR3 reads CASRTGPFYEQYF. The CDR3 region has the DNA TGTGCCAGCAGGACAGGTCCTTTTTACGAGCAGTACTTC.

DNA of the CDR3: TGTGCCAGCAGATTCGGGACTACGGTTGACTACACCTTC. Translation: CASRFGTTVDYTF. The chain combines TRBV12-3 or TRBV12-4 with TRBJ1-2, with a possible D match to TRBD1 (5 bases). Trimming stripped 6 bases from V and 10 bases from J, with 18 bases between. CDR3 length: 13 amino acids.

This clonotype has only a few counts. The chain links TRBV7-9 to TRBJ1-2; 8 bases map to TRBD1. The germline V gene encodes CDR1 SEHNR and CDR2 FQNEAQ (reference sequence). The J segment lost 6 bases and the V segment lost 5 bases, leaving 8 bases of the junction unmatched. The CDR3 runs to 14 residues. CDR3 sequence (DNA): TGTGCCAGCAGCGGACAGGGTGGTTCTCATGGCTACACCTTC. Encoded protein: CASSGQGGSHGYTF.

This chain joins TRBV20-1 and TRBJ1-4, with 8 bases that match TRBD1. From germline, CDR1 is DFQATT and CDR2 SNEGSKA (reference sequence). Losses at the gene ends were 1 base for V and 6 bases for J; bases not matched to a gene: 4. This CDR3 is 14 amino acids long. This CDR3 reads CSARGGQGDEKLFF. The DNA of the CDR3 is TGCAGTGCTAGAGGTGGACAGGGTGATGAAAAACTGTTTTTT.

This chain uses TRBV20-1 with TRBJ2-7, with D unresolved. Deletions cut 7 bases from V and 7 bases from J, with 14 bases between. This CDR3 contains 11 residues. Germline-derived CDR1 and CDR2 are DFQATT and SNEGSKA (reference sequence). CDR3 sequence (DNA): TGCAGTGTTCACCTCCGCGAGGAGCAGTACTTC. This translates into CSVHLREEQYF.

This chain connects TRBV20-1 to TRBJ1-1; 8 bases are a match to TRBD1. There are 17 residues in the CDR3. With V trimmed by 5 bases and J by 7 bases, 21 bases remained unmatched. Germline CDR1 reads DFQATT; CDR2 reads SNEGSKA (reference sequence). CDR3 residues: CSASAGRGQFRSGEAFF. DNA for the CDR3: TGCAGTGCTTCCGCTGGCAGGGGGCAATTTAGATCGGGTGAAGCTTTCTTT.

This clonotype was counted only a few times. V gene TRBV7-2 combines with J gene TRBJ1-6; D uncertain. Between the trimmed V and J ends, which lost 5 bases and 8 bases, there was a span of 22 bases. Germline V CDR1 and CDR2: SGHTA, FQGNSA. This CDR3 has 17 residues. The CDR3 loop reads CASSPQGPAAGYSPLHF. The CDR3 DNA follows: TGTGCCAGCAGCCCACAAGGCCCGGCCGCTGGTTATTCACCCCTCCACTTT. The entire variable domain, with the rest obtained from reference TRBV7-2 and TRBJ1-6, is as follows: GAGVSQSPSNKVTEKGKDVELRCDPISGHTALYWYRQSLGQGLEFLIYFQGNSAPDKSGLPSDRFSAERTGGSVSTLTIQRTQQEDSAVYLCASSPQGPAAGYSPLHFGNGTRLTVT.

This clonotype was seen a few times. The chain employs TRBV7-2 and TRBJ2-1; no clear D. With the DNA end fitting TRBJ2-5 better, the J assignment may be wrong. The CDR3 extends over 15 amino acids. CDR1 is SGHTA, CDR2 FQGNSA, per germline. The DNA of the CDR3 is TGTGCCAGCAGCCGAGGTTCGGCTGGTCAAGAGACCCAGTACTTC. It codes for CASSRGSAGQETQYF.

The chain joins TRBV20-1 to TRBJ2-3; 10 nucleotides match TRBD2. V lost 6 bases to trimming and J lost 1 base; unmatched junction nucleotides: 10. This CDR3 spans 16 amino acids. Germline CDR1 DFQATT, CDR2 SNEGSKA (reference sequence). The CDR3 loop is CSAKGSGRAGTDTQYF. As DNA, the CDR3 is TGCAGTGCCAAAGGGAGCGGGAGGGCCGGCACAGATACGCAGTATTTT.

This clonotype was seen a few times. The genes are TRBV2 and TRBJ1-4; possibly TRBD1 for D (6 bases). This CDR3 has 13 amino acids. Germline CDR1 and CDR2: SNHLY and FYNNEI. V lost 4 bases to trimming and J lost 7 bases, with 10 bases between them. CDR3 loop: CASSARGTEKLFF. CDR3 in DNA: TGTGCCAGCAGTGCCAGGGGAACTGAAAAACTGTTTTTT.